One sample yielded the 23 T cell receptor beta chains listed below, sequenced in a study of cytomegalovirus exposure and HLA in healthy donors. The PCR employed 60 Vbeta primers together with 13 Jbeta primers. The method was immunoSEQ multiplex PCR; TCRdb's version includes in-frame clones alone and lacks a portion of them. The sample's table shows over 100,000 clones. What was sequenced was PBMCs. Receptor source: a man in his forties in good health and CMV-seropositive.

As for this clone: The sample has other DNA sequences that encode this CDR3 too. The chain combines TRBV5-4 with TRBJ2-3; tentative D call: TRBD2 (6 bases). The CDR3 has 15 amino acids. CDR1 SGHNT and CDR2 YYREEE come from the germline V gene (reference sequence). V dropped 6 bases and J dropped 1 base, with 15 bases sitting between them. CDR3 sequence: CASKVGGRGTDTQYF. As DNA, the CDR3 is TGTGCCAGCAAGGTTGGAGGGAGAGGCACAGATACGCAGTATTTT.

The V gene is TRBV11-2, the J gene TRBJ1-2, with 10 bases that match TRBD1. Germline-derived CDR1 and CDR2 are SGHAT and FQNNGV. V trimming: 4 bases; J trimming: 6 bases; junction bases outside the gene matches: 8. The CDR3 spans 15 residues. The CDR3 nucleotides are TGTGCCAGCAGCTGGACAAGTGGACAGGGGGATGGCTACACCTTC. The encoded protein is CASSWTSGQGDGYTF. The variable domain in full, completed from reference TRBV11-2 and TRBJ1-2, reads EAGVAQSPRYKIIEKRQSVAFWCNPISGHATLYWYQQILGQGPKLLIQFQNNGVVDDSQLPKDRFSAERLKGVDSTLKIQPAKLEDSAVYLCASSWTSGQGDGYTFGSGTRLTVV.

This chain connects TRBV7-2 to TRBJ2-5; TRBD2 aligns across 13 bases. Germline CDR1 and CDR2: SGHTA and FQGNSA. This CDR3 spans 18 amino acids. Trimming took 8 bases from V and 4 from J; bases not matched to a gene: 16. The CDR3 here is CASSLRGTSGRARETQYF. CDR3 nucleotide sequence: TGTGCCAGCTCCCTGAGGGGAACTAGCGGGAGGGCCAGAGAGACCCAGTACTTC.

V and J are TRBV2 and TRBJ2-2; TRBD2 aligns across 9 bases. V lost 6 bases, J lost 6 bases, and 14 bases stayed unmatched. CDR1 is SNHLY and CDR2 is FYNNEI in the germline V gene. This CDR3 is built from 17 residues. In DNA form, the CDR3 reads TGTGCCAGCAGATCCCCTCCACCTAGCGGGGTCCCCGGGGAGCTGTTTTTT. Translating it yields CASRSPPPSGVPGELFF.

This rearrangement joins TRBV11-3 to TRBJ2-2; D not resolved. Deletions cut 9 bases from V and 3 bases from J, with 11 bases between. The CDR3 sequence is 13 residues long. Germline lookup yields CDR1 SGHNT and CDR2 YENEEA. The DNA for the CDR3 is TGTGCCAGTGCAGCCCGGGACACCGGGGAGCTGTTTTTT. This codes for CASAARDTGELFF.

V usage is TRBV27 and J usage is TRBJ2-7, with 8 bases that match TRBD1. The CDR3 totals 13 residues. CDR1 and CDR2 from the germline V gene are MNHEY and SMNVEV (reference sequence). V trimming: 4 bases; J trimming: 3 bases; junction bases outside the gene matches: 2. The CDR3 sequence: CASSSGGRYEQYF. As DNA, the CDR3 is TGTGCCAGCAGTTCAGGGGGCCGCTACGAGCAGTACTTC.

The chain is built from TRBV29-1 and TRBJ2-3; TRBD2 matches 12 bases. The V segment lost 1 base and the J segment 5 bases; nucleotides outside the gene matches: 7. Germline loops: CDR1 SQVTM, CDR2 ANQGSEA. The CDR3 runs 16 residues. The CDR3 reads CSVEGTSGRRGDTQYF. As DNA, the CDR3 is TGCAGCGTTGAAGGAACTAGCGGGAGGCGGGGAGATACGCAGTATTTT.

The chain couples TRBV4-1 to TRBJ2-7; the D gene is possibly TRBD2 (7 bases). This CDR3 spans 16 amino acids. V was shortened by 0 bases and J by 2 bases, with 14 bases between the two germline ends. The germline CDR1 and CDR2 sequences are MGHRA and YSYEKL. CDR3 amino acids: CASSQDGGAKPYEQYF. CDR3 nucleotide sequence: TGCGCCAGCAGCCAAGATGGGGGGGCAAAGCCCTACGAGCAGTACTTC.

This chain's CDR3 is CASSYEGQRDNSPLHF. CDR3 DNA: TGTGCCAGCAGCTACGAAGGACAGAGGGATAATTCACCCCTCCACTTT. J is TRBJ1-6 and V is TRBV7-2; a possible D gene is TRBD1 (6 bases). With 4 bases removed from V and 5 bases from J, the gap between germline ends came to 15 bases. The germline V gene encodes CDR1 SGHTA and CDR2 FQGNSA. The CDR3 loop spans 16 amino acids.

The chain employs TRBV2 and TRBJ2-7; 9 bases are a match to TRBD1. The trim removed 7 bases at V and 2 bases at J, leaving 6 bases unmatched. The CDR3 is made up of 14 amino acids. Germline lookup yields CDR1 SNHLY and CDR2 FYNNEI. The CDR3 loop is CASNFRTGAYEQYF. CDR3 nucleotide sequence: TGTGCCAGCAACTTCAGGACAGGGGCCTACGAGCAGTACTTC.

The CDR3 sequence: CASSVSGTDTQYF. The DNA of the CDR3 is TGTGCCAGCAGTGTAAGCGGTACAGATACGCAGTATTTT. The V call is TRBV25-1, the J call TRBJ2-3; tentative D call: TRBD2 (5 bases). CDR1 and CDR2 from the germline V gene are MGHDK and SYGVNS. This CDR3 region has 13 residues. Trimming stripped 4 bases from V and 3 bases from J, with 8 bases between.

This sequence joins TRBV28 and TRBJ1-4, with no clear D. The CDR3 runs 16 residues. With 4 bases removed from V and 7 bases from J, the gap between germline ends came to 19 bases. From germline, CDR1 is MDHEN and CDR2 SYDVKM. This chain's CDR3 is CASSSHGDPKGEKLFF. CDR3 in DNA: TGTGCCAGCAGTTCCCACGGGGATCCCAAGGGTGAAAAACTGTTTTTT.

The chain links TRBV5-6 to TRBJ2-1; no reliable D call. The CDR3 consists of 13 residues. Trimming left V 3 bases short and J 0 bases short, with 4 bases between. Germline loops: CDR1 SGHDT, CDR2 YYEEEE. The CDR3 sequence is CASSSGSYNEQFF. The CDR3 nucleotides read TGTGCCAGCAGCTCCGGCTCCTACAATGAGCAGTTCTTC.

The chain has TRBV6-5 and TRBJ2-7, with 10 bases that match TRBD2. CDR3 length: 14 residues. Germline V gene data show CDR1 as MNHEY and CDR2 as SVGAGI. Unmatched junction bases numbered 5, after V lost 6 bases and J lost 3 bases. The CDR3 is CASSYQRGGYEQYF. The CDR3 nucleotides read TGTGCCAGCAGCTATCAGCGGGGGGGCTACGAGCAGTACTTC.

This chain connects TRBV5-4 to TRBJ2-3, with TRBD1 matching 10 bases. Germline V gene lookup returns CDR1 SGHNT and CDR2 YYREEE (reference sequence). The CDR3 is 15 amino acids. V gave up 4 bases and J gave up 3 bases; unmatched junction bases: 5. The CDR3 DNA follows: TGTGCCAGCAGCCTTGGGGACAGGGGTACAGATACGCAGTATTTT. This codes for CASSLGDRGTDTQYF.

On this clone itself: Distinct nucleotide sequences in the sample also encode this CDR3. The chain is built from TRBV5-1 and TRBJ2-3, with 9 bases identical to TRBD2. V trimming: 2 bases; J trimming: 0 bases; junction bases outside the gene matches: 1. This CDR3 has 15 residues. CDR1 is SGHRS, CDR2 YFSETQ, per germline. The CDR3 DNA is TGCGCCAGCAGCTTAACTAGCGGGAGCACAGATACGCAGTATTTT. Amino acid sequence: CASSLTSGSTDTQYF.

This chain connects TRBV7-2 to TRBJ1-1, with no clear D. CDR1 and CDR2 (germline): SGHTA, FQGNSA. Trimming stripped 0 bases from V and 8 bases from J, with 13 bases between. There are 14 residues in the CDR3. CDR3 DNA: TGTGCCAGCAGCTTAGCGGCAGGAACCACGGAAGCTTTCTTT. Its translation is CASSLAAGTTEAFF.

V usage is TRBV2 and J usage is TRBJ2-5, with TRBD1 matching over 9 bases. The length of the CDR3 is 15 residues. CDR1 SNHLY and CDR2 FYNNEI come from the germline V gene. Losses at the gene ends were 3 bases for V and 5 bases for J; bases not matched to a gene: 7. The CDR3 loop is CASSDVQGARETQYF. The CDR3 coding sequence is TGTGCCAGCAGTGATGTACAGGGGGCGCGCGAGACCCAGTACTTC.

The chain has TRBV5-4 and TRBJ2-1, with 15 positions matching TRBD2. CDR3 length: 16 residues. Germline V CDR1 and CDR2: SGHNT, YYREEE (reference sequence). The ends lost 3 bases at V and 9 bases at J; junction bases unmatched: 7. CDR3 sequence reads: CASSWTSGRVLGEQFF. The CDR3 bases are TGTGCCAGCAGCTGGACTAGCGGGAGGGTTTTAGGTGAGCAGTTCTTC. Variable domain in full (rest from reference TRBV5-4 and TRBJ2-1): ETGVTQSPTHLIKTRGQQVTLRCSSQSGHNTVSWYQQALGQGPQFIFQYYREEENGRGNFPPRFSGLQFPNYSSELNVNALELDDSALYLCASSWTSGRVLGEQFFGPGTRLTVL.

This chain connects TRBV29-1 to TRBJ1-3; D possibly corresponds to TRBD1 (5 bases). Trimming shortened V by 6 bases and J by 0 bases, and 12 bases separated the two germline ends. Per germline, CDR1 SQVTM and CDR2 ANQGSEA. The CDR3 contains 14 residues. CDR3 residues: CSVMGLPSGNTIYF. The CDR3 coding sequence is TGCAGCGTGATGGGACTGCCCTCTGGAAACACCATATATTTT.

CDR3 loop: CASSETSTDTQYF. The CDR3 coding sequence is TGCGCCAGCAGTGAAACAAGCACAGATACGCAGTATTTT. The V gene is TRBV10-1, the J gene TRBJ2-3; D unresolved. The V end lost 3 bases, the J end lost 0 bases, and 4 bases lay between the germline ends. The CDR3 is 13 residues long. The V gene's germline CDR1 is WNHNN and CDR2 SYGVQD (reference sequence).

V gene TRBV5-8 combines with J gene TRBJ1-1; D remains ambiguous. Per the germline V gene, CDR1 is SGHTS and CDR2 is YDEGEE. This CDR3 region has 13 residues. V shed 3 bases and J shed 1 base, with 7 bases lying between them. Written as DNA, the CDR3 is TGTGCCAGCAGCTACGGTTGGAACACTGAAGCTTTCTTT. As protein: CASSYGWNTEAFF.

The chain links TRBV7-9 to TRBJ1-2, with TRBD1 as a possible D gene (6 bases). Germline-derived CDR1 and CDR2 are SEHNR and FQNEAQ (reference sequence). This CDR3 has 15 residues. Trimming cost V 5 bases and J 4 bases, with 17 bases left between them. The CDR3 bases are TGTGCCAGCAGCACCCGGGTGGGGGCCGGCTATGGCTACACCTTC. Translated, it gives CASSTRVGAGYGYTF.